A selection of T cell receptor beta chains follows, all from one sample in a study of response to subunit inactivated influenza vaccine. MiXCR, applied by TCRdb to the RT-PCR reads, yields one record per CDR3 protein. The data contain hundreds of thousands of distinct CDR3 sequences, 11% to 15% of them seen just once; the ten biggest clones take up 5.5% to 7%. Sequenced material: PBMCs from blood, taken less than 15 days before vaccination. These receptors were collected from a man in his fifties who received an inactivated influenza vaccine. Both conserved end residues are trimmed from each CDR3. Fields, in order: V gene, CDR3 protein.

>TRBV5-1
ASSPRDGDQPQH
>TRBV4-3
ASSQDGQHYNEQF
>TRBV5-6
ASSGPSNQPQH
>TRBV7-6
ASSPRSGTYEQY
>TRBV7-2
ASSRRQGSNSPLH
>TRBV9
ASSQRTGTGSNEQF
>TRBV19
ASQIGGGSSYNEQF
>TRBV6-1
ASEVTVRMRGYT
>TRBV4-2
ASSQADLAGGSTDTQY
>TRBV20-1
SARPTGAETQY
>TRBV5-1
ASSLSMGRNSPLH
>TRBV6-2/TRBV6-3
ASSFQGMSNQPQH
>TRBV7-2
AGSFRTGNIQY
>TRBV29-1
SVGQIEAF
>TRBV25-1
ASEYPSGSGRYNEQF
>TRBV25-1
ASSEYGDNQPQH
>TRBV27
ASSLLGGNAYKNIQY
>TRBV7-2
ASSLGTGTKSPLH
>TRBV15
ATSRGEGYEQY
>TRBV9
ASSVGLAEQGQY
>TRBV5-6
ASSGSGSLSNQPQH
>TRBV11-2
ASSMLQGNEQF
>TRBV4-3
ASSQGTYRETQY
>TRBV11-2
ASSSWGAPVTDTQY
>TRBV5-1
ASSLDAGSQETQY
>TRBV6-2/TRBV6-3
ASTNRDTQETQY
>TRBV28
ASSWDSNSGNTIY
>TRBV14
ASSQDLSADEQY
>TRBV20-1
SAIDQGLSTEAF
>TRBV6-2/TRBV6-3
ASSYDIATNYGYT
>TRBV2
ASCPGTSGALAKNIQY
>TRBV12-3/TRBV12-4
ASSALRSGNTIY
>TRBV4-3
ASSQDLVMGSVY
>TRBV7-9
ASSVAGGLSYEQY
>TRBV29-1
SVETYGRDRETDTQY
>TRBV4-1
ASSQAPEGKSGNTIY
>TRBV12-3/TRBV12-4
ASKMTGANVLT
>TRBV10-2
ASSEGLNEQF
>TRBV30
AWSVRWDREPPLH
>TRBV2
ASSVSLGSHEQF
>TRBV5-1
ASSLDTTNTGELF
>TRBV6-1
ATGPLARRAGELF
>TRBV30
AWSVLGETQY
>TRBV5-1
ASSLDGQKTYEQY
>TRBV30
AWSVLGKGELF
>TRBV5-1
ASSLGALPNYGYT
>TRBV12-3/TRBV12-4
ASRISGTYEQY
>TRBV7-2
ASRSGAGDGYT
>TRBV19
ASSARTLADTTYEQF
>TRBV29-1
SVRLSEWSVAF
>TRBV2
ASSDGILNTEAF
>TRBV12-3/TRBV12-4
ASTGGAGGSDEQF
>TRBV7-7
ASSLGGGPTDTQY
>TRBV13
ASNRPGTDKNIQY
>TRBV28
ASSSQPTAYEQY
>TRBV20-1
SAYGPGSNEQF
>TRBV6-1
ASSVSQLLTSGNTIY
>TRBV3-1
ASSQVSNTEAF